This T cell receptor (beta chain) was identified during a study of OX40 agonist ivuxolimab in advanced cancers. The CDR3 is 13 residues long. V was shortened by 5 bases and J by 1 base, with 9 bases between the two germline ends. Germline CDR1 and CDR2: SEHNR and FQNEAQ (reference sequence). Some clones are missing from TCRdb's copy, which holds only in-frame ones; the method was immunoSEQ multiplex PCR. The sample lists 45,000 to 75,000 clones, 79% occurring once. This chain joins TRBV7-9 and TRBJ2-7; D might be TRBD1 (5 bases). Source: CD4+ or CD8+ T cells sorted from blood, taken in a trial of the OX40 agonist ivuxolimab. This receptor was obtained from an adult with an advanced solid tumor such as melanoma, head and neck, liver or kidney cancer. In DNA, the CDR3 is TGTGCCAGCAGCAGGGGTTCATCCTACGAGCAGTACTTC. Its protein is CASSRGSSYEQYF.